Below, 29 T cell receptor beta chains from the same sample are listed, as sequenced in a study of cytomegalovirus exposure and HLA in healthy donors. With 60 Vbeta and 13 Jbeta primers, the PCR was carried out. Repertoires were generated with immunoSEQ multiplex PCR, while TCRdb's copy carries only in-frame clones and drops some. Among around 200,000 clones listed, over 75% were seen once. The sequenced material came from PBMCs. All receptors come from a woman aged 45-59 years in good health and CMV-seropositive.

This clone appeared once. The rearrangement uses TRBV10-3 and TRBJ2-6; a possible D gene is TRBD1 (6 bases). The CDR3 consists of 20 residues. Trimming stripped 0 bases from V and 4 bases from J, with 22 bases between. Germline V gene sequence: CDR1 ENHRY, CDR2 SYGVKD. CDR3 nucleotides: TGTGCCATCAGTGAGTCGGACTGGGGGCAGGGGACAAACGGGGCCAACGTCCTGACTTTC. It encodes CAISESDWGQGTNGANVLTF.

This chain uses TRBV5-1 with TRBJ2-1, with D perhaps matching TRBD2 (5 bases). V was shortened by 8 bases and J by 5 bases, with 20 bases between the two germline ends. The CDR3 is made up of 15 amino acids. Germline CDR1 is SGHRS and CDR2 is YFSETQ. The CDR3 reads CASFPGVGRHNEQFF. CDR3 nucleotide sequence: TGCGCCAGTTTCCCCGGGGTGGGTCGCCACAATGAGCAGTTCTTC.

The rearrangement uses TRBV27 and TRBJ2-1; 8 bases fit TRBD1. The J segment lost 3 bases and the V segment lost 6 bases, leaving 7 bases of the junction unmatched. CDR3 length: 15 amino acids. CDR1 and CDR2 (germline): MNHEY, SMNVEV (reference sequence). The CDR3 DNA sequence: TGTGCCAGCAGCCTATGGGACAGGCTCTACAATGAGCAGTTCTTC. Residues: CASSLWDRLYNEQFF.

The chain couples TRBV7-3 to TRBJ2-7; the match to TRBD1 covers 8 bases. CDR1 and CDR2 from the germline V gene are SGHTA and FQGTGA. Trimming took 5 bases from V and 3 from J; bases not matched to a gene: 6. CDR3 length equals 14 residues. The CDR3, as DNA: TGTGCCAGCAGCCAAGACAGGGGATTCTACGAGCAGTACTTC. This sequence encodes CASSQDRGFYEQYF.

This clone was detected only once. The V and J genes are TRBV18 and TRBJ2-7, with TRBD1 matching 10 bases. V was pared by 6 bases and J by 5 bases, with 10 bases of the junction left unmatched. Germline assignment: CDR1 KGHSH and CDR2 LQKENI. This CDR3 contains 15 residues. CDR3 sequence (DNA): TGTGCCAGCTCCCCAACCGGGACAGGGGACCACGAGCAGTACTTC. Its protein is CASSPTGTGDHEQYF.

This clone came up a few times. The CDR3 protein is CASSAGQGLEKLFF. DNA for the CDR3: TGCGCCAGCAGCGCGGGACAGGGTTTGGAAAAACTGTTTTTT. The J gene is TRBJ1-4, the V gene TRBV5-1, with 9 bases identical to TRBD1. The CDR3 runs 14 residues. The germline V gene has CDR1 SGHRS and CDR2 YFSETQ. With 4 bases clipped from V and 8 bases from J, the junction kept 6 bases outside the gene matches.

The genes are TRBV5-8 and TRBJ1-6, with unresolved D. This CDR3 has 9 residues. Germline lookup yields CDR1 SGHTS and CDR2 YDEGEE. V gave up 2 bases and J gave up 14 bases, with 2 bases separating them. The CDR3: CASSFALHF. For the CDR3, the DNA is TGTGCCAGCAGCTTCGCCCTCCACTTT.

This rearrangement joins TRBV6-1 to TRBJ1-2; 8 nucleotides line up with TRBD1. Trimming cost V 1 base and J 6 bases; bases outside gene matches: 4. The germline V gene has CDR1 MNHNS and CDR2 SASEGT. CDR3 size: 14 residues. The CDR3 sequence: CASSEVPGGDGYTF. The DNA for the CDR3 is TGTGCCAGCAGTGAAGTCCCAGGGGGCGATGGCTACACCTTC.

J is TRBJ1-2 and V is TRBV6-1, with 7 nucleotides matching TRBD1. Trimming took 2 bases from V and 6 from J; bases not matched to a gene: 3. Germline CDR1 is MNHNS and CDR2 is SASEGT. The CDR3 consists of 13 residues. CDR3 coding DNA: TGTGCCAGCAGTGAACAGGGGGAACATGGCTACACCTTC. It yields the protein CASSEQGEHGYTF.

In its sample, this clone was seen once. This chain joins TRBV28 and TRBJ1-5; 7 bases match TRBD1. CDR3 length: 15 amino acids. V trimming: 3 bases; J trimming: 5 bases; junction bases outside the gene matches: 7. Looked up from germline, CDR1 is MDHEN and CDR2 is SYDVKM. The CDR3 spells CASSFRGGSHQPQHF. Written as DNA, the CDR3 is TGTGCCAGCAGTTTTAGAGGGGGCAGTCATCAGCCCCAGCATTTT.

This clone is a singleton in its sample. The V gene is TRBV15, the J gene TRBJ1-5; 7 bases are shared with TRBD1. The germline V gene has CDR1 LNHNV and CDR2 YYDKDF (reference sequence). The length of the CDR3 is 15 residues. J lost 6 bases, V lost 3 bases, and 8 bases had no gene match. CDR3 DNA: TGTGCCACCAGCAGCCAAGGGGGCTGGGGTCAGCCCCAGCATTTT. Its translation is CATSSQGGWGQPQHF.

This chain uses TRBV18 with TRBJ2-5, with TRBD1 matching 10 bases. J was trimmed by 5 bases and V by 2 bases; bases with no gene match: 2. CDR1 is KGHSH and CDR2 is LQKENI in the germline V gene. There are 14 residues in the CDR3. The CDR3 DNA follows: TGTGCCAGCTCACCAGGGACAGGGGCTGAGACCCAGTACTTC. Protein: CASSPGTGAETQYF.

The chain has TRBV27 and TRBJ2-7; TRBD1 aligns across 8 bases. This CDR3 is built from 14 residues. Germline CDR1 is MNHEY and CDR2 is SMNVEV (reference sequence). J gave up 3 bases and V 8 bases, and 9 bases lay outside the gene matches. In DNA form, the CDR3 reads TGTGCCAGCCACCGGGACAGGTCTGTCTACGAGCAGTACTTC. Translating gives CASHRDRSVYEQYF.

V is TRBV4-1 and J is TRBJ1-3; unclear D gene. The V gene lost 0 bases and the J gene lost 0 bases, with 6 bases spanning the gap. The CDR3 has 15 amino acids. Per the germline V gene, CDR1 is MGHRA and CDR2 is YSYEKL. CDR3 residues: CASSQEGSSGNTIYF. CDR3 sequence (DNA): TGCGCCAGCAGCCAAGAGGGGAGCTCTGGAAACACCATATATTTT.

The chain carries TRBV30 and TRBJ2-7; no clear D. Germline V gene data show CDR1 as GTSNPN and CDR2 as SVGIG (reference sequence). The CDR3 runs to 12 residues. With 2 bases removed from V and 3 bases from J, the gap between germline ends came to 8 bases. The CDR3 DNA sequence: TGTGCCTGGAGTTCAGCGCGCTACGAGCAGTACTTC. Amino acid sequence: CAWSSARYEQYF.

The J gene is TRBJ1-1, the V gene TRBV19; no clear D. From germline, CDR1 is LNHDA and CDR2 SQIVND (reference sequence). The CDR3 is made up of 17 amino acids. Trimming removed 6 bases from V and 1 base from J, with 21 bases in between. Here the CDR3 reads CASRRVFDFQRNTEAFF. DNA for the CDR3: TGTGCCAGTAGGAGGGTCTTTGACTTCCAACGGAACACTGAAGCTTTCTTT.

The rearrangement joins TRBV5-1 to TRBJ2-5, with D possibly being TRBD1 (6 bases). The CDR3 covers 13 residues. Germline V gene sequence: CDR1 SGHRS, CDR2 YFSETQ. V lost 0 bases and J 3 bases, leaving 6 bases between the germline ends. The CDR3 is CASSLDREETQYF. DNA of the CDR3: TGCGCCAGCAGCTTGGACAGGGAAGAGACCCAGTACTTC.

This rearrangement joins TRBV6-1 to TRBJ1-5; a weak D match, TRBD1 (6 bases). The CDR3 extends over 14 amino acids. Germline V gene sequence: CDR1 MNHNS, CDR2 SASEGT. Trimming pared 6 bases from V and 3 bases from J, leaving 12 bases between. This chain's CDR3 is CASRGQMINQPQHF. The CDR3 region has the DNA TGTGCCAGCAGAGGACAGATGATCAATCAGCCCCAGCATTTT.

In DNA, the CDR3 is TGTGCCTGGGATGGTCAGGGGCTCAATGAGCAGTTCTTC. Protein product: CAWDGQGLNEQFF. The chain uses TRBV30 and TRBJ2-1, with D possibly being TRBD1 (6 bases). The V end lost 5 bases, the J end lost 6 bases, and 14 bases lay between the germline ends. This CDR3 spans 13 amino acids. Germline CDR1 and CDR2: GTSNPN and SVGIG (reference sequence).

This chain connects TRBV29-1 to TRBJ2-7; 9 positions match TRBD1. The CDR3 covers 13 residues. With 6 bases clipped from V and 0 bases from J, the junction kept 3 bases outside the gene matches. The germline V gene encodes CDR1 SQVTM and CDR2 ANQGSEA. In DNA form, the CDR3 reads TGCAGCGTAGGGACAGGGTTCTCCTACGAGCAGTACTTC. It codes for CSVGTGFSYEQYF.

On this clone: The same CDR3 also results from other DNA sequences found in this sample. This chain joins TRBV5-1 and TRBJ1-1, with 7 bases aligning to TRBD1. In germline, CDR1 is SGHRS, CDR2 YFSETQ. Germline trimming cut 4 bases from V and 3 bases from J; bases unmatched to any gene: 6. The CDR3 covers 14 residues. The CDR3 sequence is CASSMGQGDTEAFF. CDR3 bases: TGCGCCAGCAGCATGGGGCAGGGGGACACTGAAGCTTTCTTT.

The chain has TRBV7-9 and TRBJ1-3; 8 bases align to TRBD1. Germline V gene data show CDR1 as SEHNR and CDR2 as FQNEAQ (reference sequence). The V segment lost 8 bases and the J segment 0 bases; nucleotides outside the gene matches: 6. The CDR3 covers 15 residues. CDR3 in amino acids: CASGQGALSGNTIYF. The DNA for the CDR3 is TGTGCCAGCGGGCAGGGGGCTCTCTCTGGAAACACCATATATTTT.

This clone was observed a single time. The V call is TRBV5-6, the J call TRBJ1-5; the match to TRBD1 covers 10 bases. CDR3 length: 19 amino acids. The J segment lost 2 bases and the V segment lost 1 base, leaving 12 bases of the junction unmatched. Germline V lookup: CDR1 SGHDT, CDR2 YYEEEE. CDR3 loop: CASSLWDRGQPGRNQPQHF. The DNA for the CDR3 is TGTGCCAGCAGCTTGTGGGACAGGGGACAACCGGGACGCAATCAGCCCCAGCATTTT.

The chain's CDR3 is CASRYTGYSGNTIYF. The CDR3 bases are TGCGCCAGCAGATATACAGGGTACTCTGGAAACACCATATATTTT. The chain has TRBV5-1 and TRBJ1-3; a possible D gene is TRBD1 (6 bases). This CDR3 region has 15 residues. Looked up from germline, CDR1 is SGHRS and CDR2 is YFSETQ. V was shortened by 5 bases and J by 0 bases, with 12 bases between the two germline ends.

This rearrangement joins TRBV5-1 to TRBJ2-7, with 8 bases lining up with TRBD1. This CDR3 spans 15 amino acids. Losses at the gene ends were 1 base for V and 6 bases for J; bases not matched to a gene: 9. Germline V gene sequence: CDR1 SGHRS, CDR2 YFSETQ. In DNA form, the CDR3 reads TGCGCCAGCAGCTTGATAGCAGGGGGCGCGGGCGAGCAGTACTTC. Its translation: CASSLIAGGAGEQYF. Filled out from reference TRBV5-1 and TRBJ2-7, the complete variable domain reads KAGVTQTPRYLIKTRGQQVTLSCSPISGHRSVSWYQQTPGQGLQFLFEYFSETQRNKGNFPGRFSGRQFSNSRSEMNVSTLELGDSALYLCASSLIAGGAGEQYFGPGTRLTVT.

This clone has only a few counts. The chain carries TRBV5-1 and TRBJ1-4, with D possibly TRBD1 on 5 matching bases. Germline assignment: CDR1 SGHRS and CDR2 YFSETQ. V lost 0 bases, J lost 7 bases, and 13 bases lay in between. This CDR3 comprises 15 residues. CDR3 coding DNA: TGCGCCAGCAGCTTGGCGGGGGAAGGTCCTGAAAAACTGTTTTTT. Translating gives CASSLAGEGPEKLFF.

CDR3 residues: CAIRSGTGEETQYF. The CDR3 DNA sequence: TGTGCCATCAGATCCGGGACAGGGGAAGAGACCCAGTACTTC. The rearrangement uses TRBV10-3 and TRBJ2-5; 10 bases map to TRBD1. This CDR3 region has 14 residues. With V trimmed by 6 bases and J by 3 bases, 4 bases remained unmatched. Germline CDR1 reads ENHRY; CDR2 reads SYGVKD.

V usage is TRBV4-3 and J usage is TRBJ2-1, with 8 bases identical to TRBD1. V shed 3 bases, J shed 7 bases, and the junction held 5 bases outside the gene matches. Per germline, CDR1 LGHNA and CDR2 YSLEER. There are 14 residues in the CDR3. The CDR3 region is CASSQGQVLNEQFF. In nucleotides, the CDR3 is TGCGCCAGCAGCCAGGGACAGGTCCTTAATGAGCAGTTCTTC.

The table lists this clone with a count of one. CDR3 DNA: TGTGCCAGCAGAGAACAGGAATCTGAAGCTTTCTTT. Its protein product is CASREQESEAFF. The chain couples TRBV28 to TRBJ1-1, with D possibly matching TRBD1 (5 bases). The CDR3 has 12 residues. Trimming cost V 6 bases and J 6 bases, with 11 bases left between them. Germline V CDR1 and CDR2: MDHEN, SYDVKM.